This is a list of T cell receptor beta chains from one sample in a study of blood T cell repertoires in COVID-19. TCRdb's copy holds only in-frame clones and misses some; the assay was immunoSEQ multiplex PCR. The sample lists about 160,000 clones; about four fifths were seen once. What was sequenced was PBMCs or T cells enriched from blood (not recorded which). These receptors originate from an older woman who had recovered from COVID-19. CDR3s include the opening cysteine and the closing phenylalanine or tryptophan. A D gene is named only where the DNA matches it firmly. Clone size is given for some rows only: seen once, a few or many times, or a class if the clone is expanded.

J | size | D | V | CDR3 | DNA
TRBJ2-1 | NA | TRBD2 | TRBV6-1 | CASSEFWFGSGGNNEQFF | TGTGCCAGCAGTGAATTTTGGTTTGGTAGCGGGGGGAATAATGAGCAGTTCTTC
TRBJ2-3 | NA | TRBD2 | TRBV9 | CASSASQRGGIADTQYF | TGTGCCAGCAGCGCCAGTCAGCGGGGGGGCATCGCAGATACGCAGTATTTT
TRBJ2-7 | few | TRBD1 | TRBV5-3 | CARSCPPGGELYEQYF | TGTGCCAGAAGCTGCCCGCCAGGGGGCGAGTTGTACGAGCAGTACTTC
TRBJ2-2 | NA | TRBD1 | TRBV18 | CASSPEQGSTGELFF | TGTGCCAGCTCCCCAGAACAGGGGAGCACCGGGGAGCTGTTTTTT
TRBJ1-2 | once | NA | TRBV11-3 | CASSSRGKVATNYGYTF | TGTGCCAGCAGCTCGAGAGGAAAGGTTGCCACTAACTATGGCTACACCTTC
TRBJ2-1 | NA | TRBD1 | TRBV6-5 | CASSLGTGGSNEQFF | TGTGCCAGCAGTCTGGGGACAGGGGGGAGCAATGAGCAGTTCTTC
TRBJ2-7 | once | TRBD1 | TRBV27 | CASQGDRAGEQYF | TGTGCCAGCCAGGGGGACAGGGCAGGCGAGCAGTACTTC
TRBJ1-2 | NA | NA | TRBV12-3/TRBV12-4 | CASRSHNYGYTF | TGTGCCAGCAGGAGCCATAACTATGGCTACACCTTC
TRBJ1-2 | NA | TRBD1 | TRBV5-1 | CASSGSTGGAGGYTF | TGCGCCAGCAGCGGCTCTACAGGGGGCGCAGGTGGCTACACCTTC
TRBJ1-1 | NA | TRBD1 | TRBV5-5 | CASRPGTGGTEAFF | TGTGCCAGCAGGCCCGGGACAGGGGGGACTGAAGCTTTCTTT
TRBJ2-2 | NA | TRBD1 | TRBV29-1 | CSVARQGGGELFF | TGCAGCGTTGCGAGACAGGGTGGCGGGGAGCTGTTTTTT
TRBJ1-3 | NA | TRBD1 | TRBV5-6 | CASSPTTGAGNTIYF | TGTGCCAGCAGTCCCACCACAGGGGCTGGAAACACCATATATTTT
TRBJ1-3 | NA | NA | TRBV25-1 | CASSESGRVRSTIYF | TGTGCCAGCAGTGAATCCGGCAGGGTGAGAAGCACCATATATTTT
TRBJ2-1 | NA | TRBD1 | TRBV5-1 | CASSFRDRGMDEQFF | TGCGCCAGCAGCTTCCGGGACAGGGGGATGGATGAGCAGTTCTTC
TRBJ2-1 | NA | TRBD2 | TRBV9 | CASSVDSGLAGYEQFF | TGTGCCAGCAGCGTAGATTCGGGACTAGCGGGGTATGAGCAGTTCTTC
TRBJ1-1 | few | NA | TRBV9 | CASSDPVQTGTEAFF | TGTGCCAGCAGCGACCCAGTCCAAACGGGGACTGAAGCTTTCTTT
TRBJ1-1 | NA | NA | TRBV18 | CASSPPSSQVNTEAFF | TGTGCCAGCTCACCACCGTCTTCGCAGGTGAACACTGAAGCTTTCTTT
TRBJ2-5 | few | TRBD2 | TRBV27 | CASSLRLAGETQYF | TGTGCCAGCAGTTTAAGACTAGCGGGAGAGACCCAGTACTTC
TRBJ1-2 | NA | TRBD1 | TRBV5-1 | CASSGGTGLDGYTF | TGCGCCAGCAGCGGGGGGACAGGATTAGATGGCTACACCTTC
TRBJ2-7 | NA | NA | TRBV27 | CASSQGLAYEQYF | TGTGCCAGCAGTCAGGGTCTGGCCTACGAGCAGTACTTC
TRBJ1-2 | few | NA | TRBV6-1 | CASSEYTFGYTF | TGTGCCAGCAGTGAATACACATTCGGCTACACCTTC
TRBJ1-5 | NA | TRBD1 | TRBV19 | CASSLDRGLNQPQHF | TGTGCCAGTAGTCTCGACAGGGGCCTCAATCAGCCCCAGCATTTT
TRBJ1-2 | NA | NA | TRBV19 | CASRGRGDYGYTF | TGTGCCAGTAGGGGCAGGGGAGACTATGGCTACACCTTC
TRBJ1-5 | NA | TRBD1 | TRBV7-6 | CASSLGTGSNQPQHF | TGTGCCAGCAGCTTAGGGACAGGTAGCAATCAGCCCCAGCATTTT
TRBJ2-5 | NA | NA | TRBV5-5 | CASSGTRWREETQYF | TGTGCCAGCAGCGGAACTCGATGGAGGGAAGAGACCCAGTACTTC
TRBJ2-7 | NA | TRBD1 | TRBV4-1 | CASSQEPTGLSYEQYF | TGCGCCAGCAGCCAAGAACCGACAGGGCTCTCCTACGAGCAGTACTTC
TRBJ2-7 | NA | NA | TRBV19 | CATPPGEKIDEQYF | TGTGCCACACCCCCGGGAGAAAAAATTGACGAGCAGTACTTC
TRBJ2-7 | few | TRBD1 | TRBV5-1 | CASRTGDYEQYF | TGCGCCAGCAGGACAGGGGACTACGAGCAGTACTTC
TRBJ2-7 | NA | NA | TRBV1 | CTSSQRRLAGSYEQYF | TGCACCAGCAGCCAACGGCGCCTAGCGGGGTCCTACGAGCAGTACTTC
TRBJ2-7 | NA | NA | TRBV5-6 | CASSLEGIRGIYEQYF | TGTGCCAGCAGCTTGGAGGGTATCCGGGGGATATACGAGCAGTACTTC
TRBJ1-1 | NA | NA | TRBV10-2 | CASSEVLNTEAFF | TGCGCCAGCAGTGAGGTATTGAACACTGAAGCTTTCTTT
TRBJ1-2 | NA | NA | TRBV18 | CASSPTTDYGYTF | TGTGCCAGCTCACCAACGACAGACTATGGCTACACCTTC
TRBJ1-1 | NA | TRBD1 | TRBV14 | CASSQQGRWGQGDTEAFF | TGTGCCAGCAGCCAGCAAGGTCGATGGGGACAGGGGGACACTGAAGCTTTCTTT
TRBJ2-5 | NA | TRBD2 | TRBV5-6 | CASSHPRGGEETQYF | TGTGCCAGCAGCCACCCCCGGGGGGGTGAGGAGACCCAGTACTTC
TRBJ2-2 | NA | NA | TRBV9 | CASSTRTEPNTGELFF | TGTGCCAGCAGCACTCGGACAGAGCCGAACACCGGGGAGCTGTTTTTT
TRBJ1-4 | NA | NA | TRBV6-5 | CASSSPGRANEKLFF | TGTGCCAGCAGTTCCCCGGGGAGGGCTAATGAAAAACTGTTTTTT
TRBJ2-1 | few | NA | TRBV6-2/TRBV6-3 | CASSYSQGQNSYNEQFF | TGTGCCAGCAGTTACTCCCAGGGACAAAACTCCTACAATGAGCAGTTCTTC
TRBJ2-2 | NA | TRBD2 | TRBV7-2 | CASSLALTSGNTGELFF | TGTGCCAGCAGCTTAGCGCTGACTAGCGGGAACACCGGGGAGCTGTTTTTT
TRBJ2-5 | once | TRBD1 | TRBV30 | CAWGWSRTGGTKTQYF | TGTGCCTGGGGGTGGTCGAGGACAGGGGGGACGAAGACCCAGTACTTC
TRBJ2-7 | NA | TRBD1 | TRBV24-1 | CATSDTGTAKDEQYF | TGTGCCACCAGTGACACCGGGACAGCTAAAGACGAGCAGTACTTC
TRBJ2-2 | NA | NA | TRBV9 | CASSLLPGELFF | TGTGCCAGCAGCTTACTACCAGGGGAGCTGTTTTTT
TRBJ1-2 | NA | TRBD1 | TRBV6-1 | CASSEAPGQGASYTF | TGTGCCAGCAGTGAAGCCCCCGGACAGGGGGCAAGCTACACCTTC
TRBJ1-1 | NA | TRBD1 | TRBV11-3 | CASSREGTGTHLTEAFF | TGTGCCAGCAGCCGAGAAGGGACAGGTACCCACTTGACTGAAGCTTTCTTT
TRBJ1-2 | NA | NA | TRBV2 | CASSESRESSGYTF | TGTGCCAGCAGTGAATCCAGGGAATCTTCGGGCTACACCTTC
TRBJ2-2 | NA | NA | TRBV21-1 | CASKAVGAGELSPNTGELFF | TGTGCCAGCAAGGCAGTGGGGGCAGGGGAACTCTCCCCGAACACCGGGGAGCTGTTTTTT
TRBJ1-1 | NA | TRBD1 | TRBV6-4 | CASREQGARTEAFF | TGTGCCAGCAGGGAACAGGGGGCGCGAACTGAAGCTTTCTTT
TRBJ1-1 | few | NA | TRBV2 | CASSGQLNTEAFF | TGTGCCAGCAGCGGACAGTTGAACACTGAAGCTTTCTTT
TRBJ2-1 | NA | NA | TRBV12-3/TRBV12-4 | CASVGGNEQFF | TGTGCCAGCGTAGGGGGCAATGAGCAGTTCTTC
TRBJ2-1 | NA | NA | TRBV2 | CASSLRQSLSYNEQFF | TGTGCCAGCAGCCTGAGACAGAGCCTATCCTACAATGAGCAGTTCTTC